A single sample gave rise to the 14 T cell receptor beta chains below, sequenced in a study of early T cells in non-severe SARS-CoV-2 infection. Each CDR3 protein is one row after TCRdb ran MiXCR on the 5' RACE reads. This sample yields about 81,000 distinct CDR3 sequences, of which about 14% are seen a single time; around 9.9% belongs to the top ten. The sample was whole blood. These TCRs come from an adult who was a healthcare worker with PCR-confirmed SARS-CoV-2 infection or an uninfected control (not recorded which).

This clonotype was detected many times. DNA of the CDR3: TGTGCCACCTCCACTAGCACAGATACGCAGTATTTT. Protein product: CATSTSTDTQYF. This sequence joins TRBV2 and TRBJ2-3; no clear D gene. Trimming removed 10 bases from V and 0 bases from J, with 8 bases in between. The CDR3 has 12 residues. Germline V gene lookup returns CDR1 SNHLY and CDR2 FYNNEI.

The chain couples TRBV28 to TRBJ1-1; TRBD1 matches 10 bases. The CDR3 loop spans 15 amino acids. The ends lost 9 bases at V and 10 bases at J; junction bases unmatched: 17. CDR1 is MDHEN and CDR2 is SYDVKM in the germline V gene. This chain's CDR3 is CASHPAGQGLLGAFF. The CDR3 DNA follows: TGTGCCAGTCACCCCGCGGGACAGGGGTTACTCGGAGCTTTCTTT.

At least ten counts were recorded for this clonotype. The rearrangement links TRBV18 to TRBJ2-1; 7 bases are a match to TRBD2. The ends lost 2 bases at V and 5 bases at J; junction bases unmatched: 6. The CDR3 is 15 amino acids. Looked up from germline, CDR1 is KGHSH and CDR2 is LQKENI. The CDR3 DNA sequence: TGTGCCAGCTCACCAGTGTCTAGCGGACACAATGAGCAGTTCTTC. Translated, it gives CASSPVSSGHNEQFF.

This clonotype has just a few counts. The DNA for the CDR3 is TGTGCCAGCAGTCAGGGGGGCCCTGAAGCTTTCTTT. The encoded protein is CASSQGGPEAFF. This chain links TRBV28 with TRBJ1-1; 7 positions agree with TRBD1. CDR3 length: 12 residues. The germline CDR1 and CDR2 sequences are MDHEN and SYDVKM. Unmatched junction bases numbered 3, after V lost 5 bases and J lost 6 bases. Together with reference TRBV28 and TRBJ1-1, the CDR3 gives the full variable domain: DVKVTQSSRYLVKRTGEKVFLECVQDMDHENMFWYRQDPGLGLRLIYFSYDVKMKEKGDIPEGYSVSREKKERFSLILESASTNQTSMYLCASSQGGPEAFFGQGTRLTVV.

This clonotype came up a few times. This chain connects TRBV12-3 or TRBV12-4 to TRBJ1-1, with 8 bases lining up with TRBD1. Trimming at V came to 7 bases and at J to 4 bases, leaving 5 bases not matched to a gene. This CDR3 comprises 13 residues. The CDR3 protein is CASNDRGVTEAFF. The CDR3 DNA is TGTGCCAGCAACGACAGGGGCGTCACTGAAGCTTTCTTT.

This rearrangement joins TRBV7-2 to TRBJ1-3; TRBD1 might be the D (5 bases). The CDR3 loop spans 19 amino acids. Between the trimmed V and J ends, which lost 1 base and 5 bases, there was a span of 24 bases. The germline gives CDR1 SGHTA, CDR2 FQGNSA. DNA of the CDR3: TGTGCCAGCAGCTTAGGAGGCGGCACCGGGGCGAGACTGAGAAACACCATATATTTT. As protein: CASSLGGGTGARLRNTIYF.

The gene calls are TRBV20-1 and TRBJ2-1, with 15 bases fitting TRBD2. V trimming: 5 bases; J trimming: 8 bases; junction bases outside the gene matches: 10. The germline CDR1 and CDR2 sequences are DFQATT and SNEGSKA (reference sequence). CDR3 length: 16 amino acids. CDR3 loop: CSAHRTSGGARDEQFF. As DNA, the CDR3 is TGCAGTGCTCACCGGACTAGCGGGGGGGCCAGAGATGAGCAGTTCTTC.

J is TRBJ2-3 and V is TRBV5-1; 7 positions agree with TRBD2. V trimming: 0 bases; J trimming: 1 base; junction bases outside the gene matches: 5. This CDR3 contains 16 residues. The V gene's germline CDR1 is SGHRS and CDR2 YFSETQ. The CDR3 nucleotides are TGCGCCAGCAGCTTGGCTCCTACTAGCGGCACAGATACGCAGTATTTT. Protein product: CASSLAPTSGTDTQYF.

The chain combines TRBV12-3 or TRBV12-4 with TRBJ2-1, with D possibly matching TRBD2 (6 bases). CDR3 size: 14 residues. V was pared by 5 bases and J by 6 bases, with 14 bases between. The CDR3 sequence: CASSPRDFGNEQFF. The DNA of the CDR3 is TGTGCCAGCAGTCCCCGGGACTTTGGCAATGAGCAGTTCTTC.

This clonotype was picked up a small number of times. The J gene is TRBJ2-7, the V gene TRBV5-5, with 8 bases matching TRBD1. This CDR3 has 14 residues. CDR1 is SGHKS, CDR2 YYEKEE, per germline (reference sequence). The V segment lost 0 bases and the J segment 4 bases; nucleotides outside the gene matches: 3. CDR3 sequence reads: CASSLAGGPYEQYF. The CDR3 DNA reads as TGTGCCAGCAGCTTGGCAGGGGGCCCTTACGAGCAGTACTTC.

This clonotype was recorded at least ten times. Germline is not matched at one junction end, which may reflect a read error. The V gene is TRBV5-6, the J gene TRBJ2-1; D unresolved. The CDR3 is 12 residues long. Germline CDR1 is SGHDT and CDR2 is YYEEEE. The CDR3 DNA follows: TGTGCCAGCAGCTCGGTGGGTCTCCCCGAGGTATTC. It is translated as CASSSVGLPEVF.

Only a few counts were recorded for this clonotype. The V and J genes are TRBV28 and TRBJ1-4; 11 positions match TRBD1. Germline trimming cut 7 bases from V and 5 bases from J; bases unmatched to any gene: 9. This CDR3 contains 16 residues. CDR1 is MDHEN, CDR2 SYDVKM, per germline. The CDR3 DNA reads TGTGCCAGCACCCTTAGGACAGGGGGCGGGAATGAAAAACTGTTTTTT. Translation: CASTLRTGGGNEKLFF.

CDR3 in DNA: TGTGCCACCAGTGATTTGGGCGGGGAGCTGTTTTTT. Encoded protein: CATSDLGGELFF. The chain joins TRBV24-1 to TRBJ2-2, with D uncertain. V lost 0 bases to trimming and J lost 7 bases, with 2 bases between them. Germline lookup yields CDR1 KGHDR and CDR2 SFDVKD. The CDR3 sequence is 12 residues long.

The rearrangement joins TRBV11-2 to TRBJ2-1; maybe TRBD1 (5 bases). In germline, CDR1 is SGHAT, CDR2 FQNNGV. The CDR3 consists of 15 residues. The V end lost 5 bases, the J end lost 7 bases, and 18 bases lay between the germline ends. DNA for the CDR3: TGTGCCAGCAGCGGTTTAACAGGATCCCGTAATGAGCAGTTCTTC. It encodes CASSGLTGSRNEQFF.